This T cell receptor beta chain was profiled in a study of cytomegalovirus exposure and HLA in healthy donors (dated by TCRdb to between 2016 and 2019). About the full investigation: An earlier analysis of some 600 of the donors reported 250 to 300 Gb of sequence data and 117 million unique TCR beta sequences obtained from around 170 million T cells. Roughly five DR-DQ haplotypes were handled as single units for association and clustering because linkage in the cohort was strong. In the later analysis, no new phenotypic data were used to find candidate immune exposures; instead, reliance was placed on TCR beta sequences and their occurrence across donors. A later analysis re-examined previously published TCR beta repertoires from more than 650 donors and added high-resolution HLA genotyping to investigate patterns of TCR occurrence. The study combined high-throughput TCR immunosequencing, statistical association of individual TCRs with disease status, and machine learning to predict cytomegalovirus infection status. An early release covering roughly 640 HLA-typed donors comprised approximately 290 gigabases of sequencing data and 85 million to 100 million unique TCR sequences. Typing coverage varied by locus: roughly 629-630 donors for A, B, C, DRB1 and DQB1; under 550 for DQA1; 600 to 610 for DPA1; around 450 for DPB1. Across some 400 genotyped donors of the cohort, an average of roughly 200,000 unique TCR beta nucleotide sequences per donor were sequenced, and around 19% of those sequences were non-productive. An earlier analysis of 500 to 750 of the donors applied high-throughput TCR beta sequencing to assess whether each TCR beta V gene segment acted as functional or pseudogenic. Class I and class II HLA loci were covered by the typing at four-digit resolution. The genetic ancestry cluster associated with self-reported Caucasian donors included roughly four fifths of the roughly 400 genotyped donors. The study profiled the T cell repertoires of hundreds of subjects by immunosequencing and related them to cytomegalovirus serostatus. Every repertoire in the discovery cohort had been generated on one and the same sequencing platform. Besides the first cohort of 500 to 700 subjects, a separate validation cohort made up of about 120 different subjects was used. A later genetic analysis used genome-wide SNP genotypes for 398 of the 666 donors, treating that subset as a discovery cohort. The study was designed to test whether signatures of past pathogen exposure could be identified by cataloging public T cell receptors. Donor age, sex, ethnicity and CMV serostatus were compiled together with the repertoire data. Paper-wide results and their limitations: In a later genetic analysis, fewer N-insertions in productive TCRs were reported among donors in an Asian-associated ancestry cluster than the roughly 710-donor mean. In a later genetic analysis, a missense DCLRE1C variant was associated with V-gene and J-gene trimming of TCR beta chains, and the association was replicated in an independent cohort. The classifier was reported to diagnose cytomegalovirus status with high specificity and sensitivity in both the original cohort and the validation cohort. The authors suggested that the approach could potentially be extended to other disease states and immunological phenotypes. A later analysis reported that several top co-occurrence clusters appeared linked to parvovirus B19, influenza, CMV and Epstein-Barr virus. In a later analysis, the rate of TCR association differed among HLA loci, with DRB1 alleles having the most associated TCRs and HLA-C alleles having the fewest. When HLA alleles, especially DR and DQ, strongly co-occurred, TCR associations were difficult to assign to individual alleles. This cohort had only TCR beta chains sequenced, and the lack of alpha or paired-chain data limited which features could be detected. Because some donors lacked HLA typing at each locus, the association tests relied only on the typed subset. Linkage disequilibrium might explain the correlated functional status among segregating V segments, but an unknown experimental factor could not be excluded. Because the 87-base-pair reads could not distinguish some IMGT-functional V segments, including TRBV6-2 and TRBV6-3, those segments were excluded. In an earlier analysis of fewer than 700 of the donors, most TCR beta V segments appeared in productive rearrangements about 87% or about 30% of the time, broadly matching IMGT annotations. Sequencing depth was assumed to be roughly uniform across donors in the presence/absence analyses, though that assumption may not hold. In the study, around 150 TCR beta chains were listed as associated with cytomegalovirus. A group of highly shared sequence variants was considered likely to be a technical artifact of the sequencing pipeline. Most TCR sequences were observed very rarely across donors, whereas some public TCRs were present in many individuals. CMV serostatus was the only immune exposure information available for the cohort. In vitro tests confirmed that a few of the cytomegalovirus-associated TCR beta chains recognize cytomegalovirus antigens. In a later analysis, most CMV-associated TCR beta chains were found to appear HLA-restricted, with HLA associations seemingly driven largely by CMV exposure. Specific HLA alleles were associated with roughly 16,000 TCR beta sequences at a false discovery rate of 0.05 in a later analysis. Approximately 16 rarely observed V segments, including chromosome 9 orphons, were excluded from the earlier analysis of approximately 500 of the donors because counts were too low. A further reported finding was that TCR beta sequences accurately predicted the HLA-A and HLA-B alleles for most subjects in the first cohort. In a later analysis, HLA-associated TCR beta chains were found to be more clonally expanded and to have lower generation probabilities than equally common non-associated chains.

CDR1 and CDR2, looked up from the germline V gene, are MGHRA and YSYEKL. Germline trimming: 4 bases from V, 5 bases from J; junction bases outside gene matches: 9. The CDR3 measures 16 amino acids from cysteine to phenylalanine. Of all the DNA, just the CDR3 is kept, 48 bases in frame from base 1. Library generation was performed with the immunoSEQ multiplex PCR assay. For the multiplex PCR, a mixture combining 60 forward primers for TCR Vbeta segments and 13 reverse primers for TCR Jbeta segments was used. The CDR3 region of rearranged TCR beta genes was amplified from genomic DNA by a multiplex PCR assay. The Illumina HiSeq System was used to sequence the amplified TCR beta libraries as 87-base-pair reads. As for the authors' bioinformatics: A later analysis counted approximately 84 million unique TCR beta chains across the 650 to 700 repertoires, and some 12 million of these chains were shared by at least two donors. To remove PCR and sequencing errors, raw reads were error-corrected and collapsed into unique sequences using a nearest-neighbor algorithm that merged closely related sequences. V, D and J gene segments were assigned by aligning CDR3 sequences to IMGT reference sequences. For a sequence to be retained, a match of at least six nucleotides was required to both a V gene segment and a J gene segment. Rearrangements were called productive when the CDR3 lacked stop codons and stayed in frame with V and J; all others were non-productive. CDR3 was defined by IMGT convention, running from the second conserved V-encoded cysteine to the conserved J-encoded phenylalanine. Sequences without an unambiguous match to a single V gene segment were excluded from the earlier analysis of approximately 600 of the donors. An earlier analysis of 587 of the donors classified V segments as functional when productive rearrangements were above 56.7% and as segregating when the standard deviation between donors was above 5%. A statistical classification framework was built for diagnosing cytomegalovirus status from the catalog of TCR beta chain sequences. In a later analysis, TCR nucleotide sequences were compared against IMGT/GENE-DB human TR gene sequences so that V and J genes could be assigned. The TCRdist pipeline was used in a later analysis to assign CDR3 sequences and most-parsimonious VDJ recombination scenarios. In a later analysis, each TCR beta chain was defined by its CDR3 amino acid sequence together with its V-gene family, and reads without a unique V-gene family were excluded. To address suspected cross-contamination and a sequencing artifact, a later analysis removed around 590 highly shared, low-generation-probability nucleotide sequences. For each public chain, a later analysis derived a clonal expansion index from normalized ranks of inferred template counts within each repertoire. In a later analysis, generation probabilities were computed with a VDJ recombination model fitted to out-of-frame rearrangements, and the resulting probabilities were checked against IGoR. A later analysis scored TCR-TCR, TCR-HLA and TCR-CMV co-occurrence with hypergeometric tests, applying a repertoire-size bias correction to TCR pairs. In a later analysis, false discovery rates were estimated by permuting HLA or CMV assignments 20 times. In a later analysis, co-occurring TCRs were grouped using DBSCAN, with TCRdist sequence similarity added in when clustering inside HLA-allele-positive subsets. Co-occurrence clustering excluded repertoires with fewer than 30,000 or more than 120,000 public chains, plus five with anomalous nucleotide sharing. TCRdb re-hosts the immuneACCESS table, in-frame sequences only. Its copies lack some clones; in the studies checked, an unresolved V gene accounts for under half of them, and the cause for the rest is not known. V and J calls and clone size follow that table, whereas D and trimming were derived from the DNA. The sample table holds roughly 120,000 clones, of which roughly 82% were seen once. The ten biggest clones cover around 10% of the sample.

Comment on this clone: Its cognate antigen has yet to be identified. No much larger clone exists at a distance of one base, and base qualities are not known.

The cohort was made up of 650 to 700 healthy bone marrow donors. All cohort members were sampled while nominally healthy, although unrecorded immune exposures were likely present. The donor tested CMV seropositive and was one of the 289 seropositive cohort members. Each donor provided a peripheral blood sample, and peripheral blood mononuclear cells were used for TCR beta sequencing. Genomic DNA extraction from the blood cell samples was performed with the Qiagen DNeasy Blood Extraction Kit. This sequence uses TRBV4-1 and TRBJ1-5; 9 bases in the junction line up with TRBD1. The receptor was isolated from a male donor in good health and CMV-seropositive. The source material was PBMCs. The CDR3 region has the sequence CASSPGRDREDQPQHF. The sequenced DNA: TGCGCCAGCAGCCCGGGCCGGGACAGGGAGGATCAGCCCCAGCATTTT.